One sample yielded the 11 T cell receptor beta chains listed below, sequenced in a study of a mutant IDH1 vaccine in newly diagnosed glioma. Their antigens remain unidentified. The time point was: week 23, last vaccination. The study gave 300 ug of mutant IDH1 20-mer peptide per vaccine dose, with topical imiquimod. The table came from immunoSEQ multiplex PCR; TCRdb's copy has only in-frame clones and leaves some out. The sample holds tens of thousands of clones, 78% seen once. The sample in question was PBMCs, obtained from a glioma patient whose treatment included an IDH1 peptide vaccine. Every receptor here comes from a woman in her thirties or forties with glioma. Some clones in this sample may be carry-over from other donors' samples.

This clone was seen only once. The chain joins TRBV5-4 to TRBJ2-2; D is perhaps TRBD2 (6 bases). The CDR3 loop spans 14 amino acids. Trimming shortened V by 4 bases and J by 4 bases, and 11 bases separated the two germline ends. The V gene's germline CDR1 is SGHNT and CDR2 YYREEE (reference sequence). The CDR3, as DNA: TGTGCCAGCAGCACGGAGGGAACCACCGGGGAGCTGTTTTTT. Translated, it gives CASSTEGTTGELFF. Variable domain in full (rest from reference TRBV5-4 and TRBJ2-2): ETGVTQSPTHLIKTRGQQVTLRCSSQSGHNTVSWYQQALGQGPQFIFQYYREEENGRGNFPPRFSGLQFPNYSSELNVNALELDDSALYLCASSTEGTTGELFFGEGSRLTVL.

In its sample, this clone ranks as medium-sized. The chain employs TRBV10-2 and TRBJ1-5; TRBD1 matches 7 bases. The CDR3 spans 14 residues. V shed 8 bases, J shed 3 bases, and the junction held 7 bases outside the gene matches. Germline lookup yields CDR1 WSHSY and CDR2 SAAADI. The CDR3 loop reads CASSSGGLNQPQHF. Written as DNA, the CDR3 is TGCGCCAGCTCCTCAGGGGGTCTCAATCAGCCCCAGCATTTT.

This sequence joins TRBV18 and TRBJ2-1; 9 bases are a match to TRBD1. J lost 9 bases, V lost 5 bases, and 5 bases had no gene match. The CDR3 contains 13 residues. CDR1 is KGHSH and CDR2 is LQKENI in the germline V gene. CDR3 region: CASSGGQGFEQFF. The DNA of the CDR3 is TGTGCCAGCTCAGGAGGACAGGGGTTTGAGCAGTTCTTC.

This clone was counted once. The rearrangement joins TRBV6-6 to TRBJ1-5, with D perhaps TRBD1 (5 bases). Germline-derived CDR1 and CDR2 are MNHNY and SVGAGI (reference sequence). This CDR3 contains 15 residues. V lost 4 bases, J lost 0 bases, and 10 bases lay in between. The CDR3 reads CASSLTDNSNQPQHF. For the CDR3, the DNA is TGTGCCAGCAGTTTGACAGACAATAGCAATCAGCCCCAGCATTTT.

V usage is TRBV19 and J usage is TRBJ2-2; D may correspond to TRBD1 or TRBD2 (6 bases each). CDR1 LNHDA and CDR2 SQIVND come from the germline V gene (reference sequence). The CDR3 spans 14 residues. The germline V and J ends were trimmed by 8 bases and 13 bases, with 23 bases remaining between them. The CDR3 DNA reads as TGTGCCAGTCTCGCCGGGGCCCTGGGGGGCGGGCTGTTTTTT. It is translated as CASLAGALGGGLFF.

The chain uses TRBV27 and TRBJ2-2; D remains unclear. V was cut by 2 bases and J by 6 bases, with 4 bases left in between. This CDR3 is built from 12 residues. Germline lookup yields CDR1 MNHEY and CDR2 SMNVEV (reference sequence). The CDR3 DNA reads as TGTGCCAGCAGTTTAGTTGCCGGGGAGCTGTTTTTT. Its translation is CASSLVAGELFF.

By sample share, this clone is large. The junction and the germline gene differ at one end; a read error may be behind it. Additional DNA sequences in this sample encode the identical CDR3. The rearrangement uses TRBV7-7 and TRBJ2-7; the D gene is possibly TRBD2 (6 bases). In germline, CDR1 is SSHAT, CDR2 FNYEAQ (reference sequence). The CDR3 totals 13 residues. CDR3 loop: CASSLGGTYEQYF. The CDR3 DNA reads as TGTGCTAGCAGCTTAGGAGGGACCTACGAGCAGTACTTC.

V gene TRBV11-2 combines with J gene TRBJ2-2; possibly TRBD1 for D (6 bases). V gave up 1 base and J gave up 3 bases, with 9 bases separating them. The CDR3 has 15 amino acids. CDR1 is SGHAT, CDR2 FQNNGV, per germline. Here the CDR3 DNA reads TGTGCCAGCAGCTTAGGACAGGACTACACCGGGGAGCTGTTTTTT. This sequence encodes CASSLGQDYTGELFF.

The V gene is TRBV9, the J gene TRBJ2-1; TRBD2 aligns across 9 bases. The CDR3 consists of 14 residues. CDR1 is SGDLS and CDR2 is YYNGEE in the germline V gene. V lost 0 bases to trimming and J lost 7 bases; unmatched junction nucleotides: 2. CDR3 in amino acids: CASSVAAGGNEQFF. In DNA, the CDR3 is TGTGCCAGCAGCGTAGCGGCGGGGGGGAATGAGCAGTTCTTC.

The gene calls are TRBV6-1 and TRBJ1-1; D remains unclear. The CDR3 contains 10 residues. Per germline, CDR1 MNHNS and CDR2 SASEGT. Trimming stripped 8 bases from V and 7 bases from J, with 8 bases between. Here the CDR3 reads CASEEIEAFF. In nucleotides, the CDR3 is TGTGCCAGCGAGGAAATTGAAGCTTTCTTT.

The chain has TRBV6-5 and TRBJ2-3; either TRBD1 or TRBD2 may fit D (5 bases each). Germline lookup yields CDR1 MNHEY and CDR2 SVGAGI. Trimming pared 0 bases from V and 6 bases from J, leaving 13 bases between. The CDR3 loop spans 15 amino acids. CDR3 protein: CASSYSSGTPDTQYF. CDR3 DNA: TGTGCCAGCAGTTACTCTTCGGGGACGCCCGATACGCAGTATTTT.